What follows is one T cell receptor beta chain and its context. Its antigen remains unidentified. Treatment specified: approximately 11-day PBMC culture with coronavirus spike peptide pools or control peptides (ViraFEST assay). Using peptide pools, antigen-specific T cells were expanded in ViraFEST before TCRs were sequenced. The data derive from a study of vaccination and CD4 T cells after COVID-19. Study information: Post-vaccine sampling followed dose two by a median roughly 65 days (range 14 to 241). Overlapping spike peptides of SARS-CoV-2, HCoV-NL63, HCoV-OC43 and HCoV-229E stimulated the cells.

The germline CDR1 and CDR2 sequences are MDHEN and SYDVKM. The V segment lost 7 bases and the J segment 9 bases; nucleotides outside the gene matches: 30. The length of the CDR3 is 21 residues. An Oncomine TCR Beta short-read assay was used to sequence the DNA from cultured CD4+ T cells. TCRdb re-called the PCR reads through MiXCR, storing one row per CDR3 protein. The data contain around 10,000 distinct CDR3 sequences, about 65% of them singletons. This material consisted of CD4+ T cells from blood, cultured in vitro, taken before SARS-CoV-2 vaccination. The source of this sequence is a human donor who had recovered from COVID-19. The chain joins TRBV28 to TRBJ2-1; 10 bases are a match to TRBD2. The CDR3 is CASTHDRGVWLAGVQWIEQFF. CDR3 DNA sequence: TGTGCCAGCACTCACGACAGGGGAGTATGGCTAGCGGGAGTTCAGTGGATTGAGCAGTTCTTC.